Below, one T cell receptor beta chain is given with its context. The antigen this receptor binds is unknown. The input lacks base qualities; no much larger clone sits a single base away. The entry originates in a study of T cell repertoires in cytomegalovirus infection (dated by TCRdb to between 2017 and 2020). For the study in its entirety: Peptide stimulations targeted recently identified HLA-C-restricted CMV epitopes, whose presentation resists viral immunomodulation, together with well-studied HLA-B-restricted epitopes. Donor HLA type was relevant to the analysis, because carriage of CMV infection together with the matching HLA type was indicated by public TCR beta signatures.

CDR1 LNHDA and CDR2 SQIVND were looked up in the germline V gene (reference sequence). The CDR3 measures 14 amino acids from cysteine to phenylalanine. The sequence is cut down to CDR3 DNA, 42 bases in frame from base 1. For this chain, trimming is 3 bases at the V end and 7 bases at the J end, and the number of junction bases without a gene match is 3. Taken with the paper, the label for treatment or condition translates to: in vitro stimulation with specific CMV peptide epitopes to enrich CMV-specific T cells. General study outcomes and caveats: The ex vivo response was dominated by HLA-C-restricted CMV-specific TCR beta clonotypes, and the single most frequent clonotype in two of eight donors was supplied by these HLA-C-restricted clonotypes. Carriers of CMV infection plus the relevant HLA type were discriminated by the cumulative frequency of public TCR beta family members in the study cohort and in an independent roughly 380-donor cohort.

The data were produced on an Illumina HiSeq 1500. TCRdb cleaned the public reads at Q25 with fastp, built clones with MiXCR and kept in-frame beta chains. CDR3 protein sequences are deduplicated, and each keeps its most common genes and DNA. For this sample there are around 140,000 distinct CDR3 sequences; 32% appear just once. The ten largest account for 45% to 55% of the sample. The specimen was CD8+ T cells from cultured PBMCs, collected from culture after CMV antigen stimulation. The sequence derives from a human donor in good health (CMV status not recorded). Some clones in this sample may be carry-over from other donors' samples. The V and J segments used are TRBV19 and TRBJ1-5; 10 of the junction bases match TRBD1. The CDR3 corresponds to CASSMGQGNQPQHF. At the DNA level, the sequence is TGTGCCAGTAGTATGGGACAGGGGAACCAGCCCCAGCATTTT.